This T cell receptor beta chain was recovered during a study of CD8 T cells in ankylosing spondylitis. Using its own MiXCR run on the 5' RACE reads, TCRdb lists one record per CDR3 protein. The sample contains about 240,000 distinct CDR3 sequences, approximately 12% of which appear only once. Germline assignment: CDR1 SNHLY and CDR2 FYNNEI. The CDR3 is 15 residues long. The V gene lost 4 bases and the J gene lost 2 bases, with 9 bases spanning the gap. Regarding the study as a whole: Clones linked to disease, bearing a CD8+ phenotype, were relatively rare in peripheral blood. The study identified a TCR beta motif of roughly eight highly homologous variants that appeared characteristic of ankylosing spondylitis blood.

Only a few counts were recorded for this clonotype. The antigen remains unidentified. The clonotype was recovered from a male donor with ankylosing spondylitis or in good health (not recorded which). The sequenced material came from blood, either unsorted or a sorted T cell fraction (not recorded which). The chain joins TRBV2 to TRBJ2-6, with D perhaps TRBD1 (6 bases). CDR3 residues: CASSGGGPGANVLTF. CDR3 DNA: TGTGCCAGCAGTGGTGGGGGCCCTGGGGCCAACGTCCTGACTTTC.